The present TCR beta chain was sequenced within a study of OX40 agonist ivuxolimab in advanced cancers. Study as a whole: Those enrolled were roughly 85% male, with a mean age of around 55 years and ages from about 20 to 85.

This table comes from immunoSEQ multiplex PCR, and its TCRdb copy is limited to in-frame clones, with some not included. The data hold 55,000 to 60,000 clones, with 81% observed a single time. Study-level points and caveats: Low normalized T-cell clonal expansion also characterized some of the nonresponders.

Details on this clone: The antigen remains undetermined.

Germline assignment: CDR1 SGHTA and CDR2 FQGNSA. There are 14 residues in the CDR3. Trimming shortened V by 3 bases and J by 1 base, and 7 bases separated the two germline ends. This specimen consisted of CD4+ or CD8+ T cells sorted from blood, obtained in a trial of the OX40 agonist ivuxolimab. This TCR was sampled from an adult with an advanced solid tumor such as melanoma, head and neck, liver or kidney cancer. V usage is TRBV7-2 and J usage is TRBJ1-5; D call uncertain. CDR3 nucleotide sequence: TGTGCCAGCAGCTTCCTGGGGAGCAATCAGCCCCAGCATTTT. As protein: CASSFLGSNQPQHF.